A selection of T cell receptor beta chains follows, all from one sample in a study of T cell repertoires and HLA-DP antigens. Method: immunoSEQ multiplex PCR; TCRdb's copy keeps in-frame clones and lacks some. Of approximately 100,000 clones detected, approximately 86% appear once; the ten largest clones hold about 1.7%. No antigen is known for these receptors. The sample was CD4+ T cells from PBMCs. The receptors were sampled from a man aged 45 to 65 in good health and CMV-seronegative. Both conserved end residues are part of each CDR3. The D gene is left open where the match is weak. Rows may omit the clone size; those that give it use once, few, many or a size class.

d_gene	v_gene	j_gene	abundance	CDR3aa	CDR3nt
-	TRBV9	TRBJ2-4	-	CASSVAGEPKNIQYF	TGTGCCAGCAGCGTAGCAGGCGAACCCAAAAACATTCAGTACTTC
TRBD2	TRBV4-2	TRBJ2-7	-	CASSQGLAGLNEQYF	TGTGCCAGCAGCCAAGGACTAGCGGGATTGAACGAGCAGTACTTC
-	TRBV27	TRBJ1-1	-	CASRPQVQNTEAFF	TGTGCCAGCAGACCTCAGGTCCAGAACACTGAAGCTTTCTTT
TRBD1	TRBV18	TRBJ1-1	few	CASSGNDRAGTEAFF	TGTGCCAGCTCAGGAAACGACAGGGCCGGGACTGAAGCTTTCTTT
-	TRBV2	TRBJ1-2	-	CASSDRGNYTF	TGTGCCAGCAGTGACCGGGGGAACTACACCTTC
-	TRBV30	TRBJ1-1	-	CAWGTRVREAFF	TGTGCCTGGGGGACAAGGGTCCGTGAAGCTTTCTTT
TRBD1	TRBV5-1	TRBJ1-3	-	CASSPDRGGWDTIYF	TGCGCCAGCAGCCCTGACAGGGGTGGTTGGGACACCATATATTTT
TRBD2	TRBV11-2	TRBJ2-5	-	CASSPGLAGVGETQYF	TGTGCCAGCAGCCCCGGACTAGCGGGAGTGGGAGAGACCCAGTACTTC
TRBD2	TRBV7-9	TRBJ2-7	-	CASSLVERELSYEQYF	TGTGCCAGCAGCTTAGTCGAGCGGGAGCTCTCCTACGAGCAGTACTTC
-	TRBV2	TRBJ1-1	-	CASSEGLDLATEAFF	TGTGCCAGCAGTGAGGGGCTAGATCTGGCCACTGAAGCTTTCTTT
-	TRBV2	TRBJ1-3	few	CASRYRFHSGNTIYF	TGTGCCAGCAGGTACAGGTTTCACTCTGGAAACACCATATATTTT
-	TRBV19	TRBJ2-2	once	CASSIVGTNTGELFF	TGTGCCAGTAGTATAGTAGGGACGAACACCGGGGAGCTGTTTTTT
-	TRBV20-1	TRBJ1-1	-	CSAIPWGEAFF	TGCAGTGCCATACCCTGGGGTGAAGCTTTCTTT
TRBD1	TRBV10-3	TRBJ1-6	-	CAVRQGGNSPLHF	TGTGCCGTCAGACAGGGGGGGAATTCACCCCTCCACTTT
-	TRBV5-1	TRBJ2-3	-	CASILGDFPDTQYF	TGCGCCAGCATCCTGGGGGATTTTCCAGATACGCAGTATTTT
-	TRBV7-2	TRBJ2-5	-	CASSLGFGPQETQYF	TGTGCCAGCAGCTTAGGTTTCGGGCCCCAAGAGACCCAGTACTTC
TRBD2	TRBV5-1	TRBJ2-5	-	CASSSGGGETQYF	TGCGCCAGCAGCTCGGGAGGGGGGGAGACCCAGTACTTC